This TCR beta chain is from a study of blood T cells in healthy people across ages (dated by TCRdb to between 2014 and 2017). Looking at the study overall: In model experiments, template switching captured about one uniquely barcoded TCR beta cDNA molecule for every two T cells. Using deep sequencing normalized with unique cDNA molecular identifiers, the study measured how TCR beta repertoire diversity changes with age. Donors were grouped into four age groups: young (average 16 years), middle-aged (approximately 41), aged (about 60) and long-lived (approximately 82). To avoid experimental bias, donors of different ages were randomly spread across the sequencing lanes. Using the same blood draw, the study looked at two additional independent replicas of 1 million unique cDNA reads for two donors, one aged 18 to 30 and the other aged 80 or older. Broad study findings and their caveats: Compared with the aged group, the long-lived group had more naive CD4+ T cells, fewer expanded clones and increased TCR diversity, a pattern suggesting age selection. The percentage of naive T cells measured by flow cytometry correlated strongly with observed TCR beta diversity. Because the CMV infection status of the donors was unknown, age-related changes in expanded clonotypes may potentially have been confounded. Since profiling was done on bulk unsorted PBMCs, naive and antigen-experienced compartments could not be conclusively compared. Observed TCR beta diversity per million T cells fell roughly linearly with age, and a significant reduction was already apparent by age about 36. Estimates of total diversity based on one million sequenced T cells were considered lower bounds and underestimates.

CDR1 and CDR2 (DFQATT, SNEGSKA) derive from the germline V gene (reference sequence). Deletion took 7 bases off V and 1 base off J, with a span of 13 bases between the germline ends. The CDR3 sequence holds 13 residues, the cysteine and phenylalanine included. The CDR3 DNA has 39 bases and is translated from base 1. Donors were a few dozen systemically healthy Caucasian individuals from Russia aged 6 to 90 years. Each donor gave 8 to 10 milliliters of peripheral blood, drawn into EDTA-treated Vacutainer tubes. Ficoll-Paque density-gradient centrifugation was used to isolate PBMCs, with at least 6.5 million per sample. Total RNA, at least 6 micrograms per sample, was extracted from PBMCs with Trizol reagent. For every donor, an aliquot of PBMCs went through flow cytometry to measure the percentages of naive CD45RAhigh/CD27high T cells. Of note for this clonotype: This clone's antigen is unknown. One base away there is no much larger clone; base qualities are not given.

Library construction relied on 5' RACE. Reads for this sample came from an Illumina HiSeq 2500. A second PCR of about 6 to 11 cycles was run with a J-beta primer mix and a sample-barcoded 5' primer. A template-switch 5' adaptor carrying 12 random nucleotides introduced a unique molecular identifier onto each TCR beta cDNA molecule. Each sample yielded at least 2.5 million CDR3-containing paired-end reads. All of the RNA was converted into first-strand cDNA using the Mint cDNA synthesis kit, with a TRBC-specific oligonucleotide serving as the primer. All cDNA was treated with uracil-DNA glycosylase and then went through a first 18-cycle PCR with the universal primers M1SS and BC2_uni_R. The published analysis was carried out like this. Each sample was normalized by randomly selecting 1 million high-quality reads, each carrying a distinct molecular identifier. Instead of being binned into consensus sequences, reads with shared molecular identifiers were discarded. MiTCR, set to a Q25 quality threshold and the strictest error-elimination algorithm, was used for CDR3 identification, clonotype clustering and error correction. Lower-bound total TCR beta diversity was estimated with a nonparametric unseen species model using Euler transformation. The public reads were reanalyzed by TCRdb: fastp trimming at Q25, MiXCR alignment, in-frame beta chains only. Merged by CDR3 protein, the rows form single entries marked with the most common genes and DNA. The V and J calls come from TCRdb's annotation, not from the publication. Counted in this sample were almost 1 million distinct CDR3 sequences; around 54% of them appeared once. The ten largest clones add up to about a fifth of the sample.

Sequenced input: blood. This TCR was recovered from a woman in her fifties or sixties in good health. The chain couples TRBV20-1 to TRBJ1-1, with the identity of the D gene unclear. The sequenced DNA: TGCAGTGTGGCAGCCGTTTCGAACACTGAAGCTTTCTTT. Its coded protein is CSVAAVSNTEAFF.